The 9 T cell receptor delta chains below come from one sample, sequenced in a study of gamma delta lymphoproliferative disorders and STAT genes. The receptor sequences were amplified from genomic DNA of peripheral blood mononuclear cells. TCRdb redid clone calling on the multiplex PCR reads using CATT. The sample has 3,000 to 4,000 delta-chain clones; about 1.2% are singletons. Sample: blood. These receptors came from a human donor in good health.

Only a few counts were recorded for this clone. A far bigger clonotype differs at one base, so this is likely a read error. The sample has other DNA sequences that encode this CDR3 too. As DNA, the CDR3 is TGTGCCTGTGACACTGTCGACGCTGGGGGCTCCTGGGACACCCGACAGATGTTTTTC. Encoded protein: CACDTVDAGGSWDTRQMFF. The rearrangement uses TRDV2 and TRDJ3; 7 positions match TRDD3. V was pared by 1 base and J by 0 bases, with 8 bases of the junction left unmatched. The germline gives CDR1 GEAIGNYY, CDR2 EKD. The CDR3 contains 19 residues.

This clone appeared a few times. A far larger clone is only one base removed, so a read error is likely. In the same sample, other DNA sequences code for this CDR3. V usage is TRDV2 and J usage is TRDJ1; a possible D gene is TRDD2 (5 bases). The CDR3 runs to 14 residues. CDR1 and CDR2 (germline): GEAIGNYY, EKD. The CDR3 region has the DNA TGTGCCTGCTTTCCCCTTCAAGGCACCGATAAACTCATCTTC. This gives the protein CACFPLQGTDKLIF.

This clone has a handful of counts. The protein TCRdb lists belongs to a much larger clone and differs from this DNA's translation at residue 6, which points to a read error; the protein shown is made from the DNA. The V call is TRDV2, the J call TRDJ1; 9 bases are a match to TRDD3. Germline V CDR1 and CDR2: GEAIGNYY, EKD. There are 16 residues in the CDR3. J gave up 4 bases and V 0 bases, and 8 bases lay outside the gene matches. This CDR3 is CACDTMGGIHRDKLIF. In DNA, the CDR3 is TGTGCCTGTGACACCATGGGGGGGATACACCGCGATAAACTCATCTTT.

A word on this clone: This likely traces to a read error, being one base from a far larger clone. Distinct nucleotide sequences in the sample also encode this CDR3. As DNA, the CDR3 is TGTGCCTGTGACACCGTAGAAGCCCAAGGGGGCCACGATAAACTCATCTTT. Its translation: CACDTVEAQGGHDKLIF. The chain has TRDV2 and TRDJ1, with D perhaps matching TRDD3 (5 bases). Germline V gene lookup returns CDR1 GEAIGNYY and CDR2 EKD. V lost 0 bases to trimming and J lost 4 bases, with 20 bases between them. CDR3 length equals 17 residues.

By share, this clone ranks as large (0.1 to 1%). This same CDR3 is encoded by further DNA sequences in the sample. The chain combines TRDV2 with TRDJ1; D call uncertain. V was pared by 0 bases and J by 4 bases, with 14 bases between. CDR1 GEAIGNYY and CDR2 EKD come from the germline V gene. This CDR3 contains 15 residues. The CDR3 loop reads CACDTLLTSGDKLIF. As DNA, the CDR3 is TGTGCCTGTGACACCCTCTTAACTTCGGGCGATAAACTCATCTTT.

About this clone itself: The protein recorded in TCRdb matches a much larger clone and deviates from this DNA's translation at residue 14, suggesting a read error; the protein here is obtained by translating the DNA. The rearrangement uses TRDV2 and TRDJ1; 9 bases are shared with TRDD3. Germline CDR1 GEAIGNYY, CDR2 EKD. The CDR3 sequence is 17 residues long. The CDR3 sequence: CACDSLLGDSYTDRLIF. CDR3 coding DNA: TGTGCCTGTGACTCCCTATTGGGGGATAGTTACACCGATAGACTCATCTTT.

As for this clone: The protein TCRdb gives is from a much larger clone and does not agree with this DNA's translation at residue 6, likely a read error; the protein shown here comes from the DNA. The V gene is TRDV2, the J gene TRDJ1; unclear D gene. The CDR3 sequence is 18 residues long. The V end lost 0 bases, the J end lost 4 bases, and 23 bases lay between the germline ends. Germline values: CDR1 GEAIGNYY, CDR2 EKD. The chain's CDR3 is CACDTMAGPNPYSDKLIF. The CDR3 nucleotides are TGTGCCTGTGACACCATGGCTGGACCTAATCCGTACAGCGATAAACTCATCTTT.

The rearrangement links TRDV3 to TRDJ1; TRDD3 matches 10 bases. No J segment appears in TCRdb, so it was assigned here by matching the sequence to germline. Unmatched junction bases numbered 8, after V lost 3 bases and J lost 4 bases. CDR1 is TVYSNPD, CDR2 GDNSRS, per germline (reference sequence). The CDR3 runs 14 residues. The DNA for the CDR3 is TGTGCCTTAGGTCTGGGGGATAGGGGCGATAAACTCATCTTT. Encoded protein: CALGLGDRGDKLIF.

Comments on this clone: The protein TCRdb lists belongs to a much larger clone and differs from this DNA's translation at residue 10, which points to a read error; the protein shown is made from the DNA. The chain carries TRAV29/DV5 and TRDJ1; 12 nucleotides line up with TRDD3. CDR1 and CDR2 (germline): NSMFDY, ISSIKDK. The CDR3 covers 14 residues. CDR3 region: CSVLHWGIPNKLIF. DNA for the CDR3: TGCAGTGTACTTCACTGGGGGATACCCAATAAACTCATCTTT.